The 8 T cell receptor beta chains presented below share a single source sample, sequenced in a study of T cell responses to AZD1222 COVID-19 vaccine. The table came from immunoSEQ multiplex PCR; TCRdb's copy has only in-frame clones and leaves some out. The data contain about 150,000 clones, just under 95% of them singletons. Sequencing was performed on peripheral blood, taken on day 0 of AZD1222 vaccination. The source of these receptors is an adult in good health.

V gene TRBV4-1 combines with J gene TRBJ1-2; D ambiguous. Trimming cost V 0 bases and J 2 bases, with 22 bases left between them. The CDR3 has 19 residues. From germline, CDR1 is MGHRA and CDR2 YSYEKL. CDR3 sequence: CASSQDLTRSLRHNYGYTF. CDR3 nucleotides: TGCGCCAGCAGCCAAGATCTGACAAGATCCCTTAGACACAACTATGGCTACACCTTC.

The chain recombines TRBV6-4 with TRBJ1-1; possible D gene TRBD1, 6 bases. Germline-derived CDR1 and CDR2 are MRHNA and SNTAGT. The V gene lost 4 bases and the J gene lost 6 bases, with 15 bases spanning the gap. The CDR3 extends over 14 amino acids. CDR3 in amino acids: CASSALGGRAEAFF. CDR3 bases: TGTGCCAGCAGTGCCCTAGGGGGTAGGGCTGAAGCTTTCTTT.

V and J are TRBV23-1 and TRBJ2-7; D perhaps matches TRBD2 (7 bases). TRBV23-1 is treated as an ORF (open reading frame) with a function not yet certain. This CDR3 has 15 residues. Trimming cost V 0 bases and J 5 bases, with 14 bases left between them. CDR3: CASSQSAEGGDEQYF. The CDR3 nucleotides read TGCGCCAGCAGTCAATCGGCGGAGGGGGGGGACGAGCAGTACTTC.

The V gene is TRBV7-9, the J gene TRBJ2-1; 7 nucleotides line up with TRBD2. With 5 bases clipped from V and 10 bases from J, the junction kept 5 bases outside the gene matches. This CDR3 has 12 amino acids. Germline V gene sequence: CDR1 SEHNR, CDR2 FQNEAQ (reference sequence). The CDR3: CASSALASEQFF. DNA for the CDR3: TGTGCCAGCAGCGCACTAGCGTCCGAGCAGTTCTTC.

The chain joins TRBV4-1 to TRBJ1-5; 8 bases map to TRBD1. This CDR3 region has 16 residues. The germline V gene has CDR1 MGHRA and CDR2 YSYEKL. Trimming cost V 1 base and J 1 base; bases outside gene matches: 3. CDR3 region: CASSQGGQGSNQPQHF. For the CDR3, the DNA is TGCGCCAGCAGCCAAGGCGGACAGGGAAGCAATCAGCCCCAGCATTTT.

The chain recombines TRBV5-5 with TRBJ2-7, with 7 nucleotides matching TRBD1. Losses at the gene ends were 0 bases for V and 2 bases for J; bases not matched to a gene: 2. The length of the CDR3 is 14 residues. The V gene's germline CDR1 is SGHKS and CDR2 YYEKEE (reference sequence). The CDR3 is CASSLGDRTYEQYF. In DNA form, the CDR3 reads TGTGCCAGCAGCTTGGGGGACAGAACCTACGAGCAGTACTTC.

The rearrangement uses TRBV3-1 (or the pseudogene TRBV3-2) and TRBJ1-1; 9 bases agree with TRBD1. The CDR3 is made up of 15 amino acids. J gave up 3 bases and V 3 bases, and 5 bases lay outside the gene matches. The germline CDR1 and CDR2 sequences are LGHDT and YNNKEL (reference sequence). CDR3 bases: TGTGCCAGCAGCCACCCTAGGGACAGGGACACTGAAGCTTTCTTT. This codes for CASSHPRDRDTEAFF.

The V gene is TRBV7-9, the J gene TRBJ1-2; no definite D call. Per the germline V gene, CDR1 is SEHNR and CDR2 is FQNEAQ (reference sequence). The CDR3 loop spans 15 amino acids. V was trimmed by 5 bases and J by 2 bases, leaving 15 bases between them. CDR3 region: CASSRLGRENYGYTF. The CDR3 bases are TGTGCCAGCAGCCGCCTTGGGAGAGAGAACTATGGCTACACCTTC.